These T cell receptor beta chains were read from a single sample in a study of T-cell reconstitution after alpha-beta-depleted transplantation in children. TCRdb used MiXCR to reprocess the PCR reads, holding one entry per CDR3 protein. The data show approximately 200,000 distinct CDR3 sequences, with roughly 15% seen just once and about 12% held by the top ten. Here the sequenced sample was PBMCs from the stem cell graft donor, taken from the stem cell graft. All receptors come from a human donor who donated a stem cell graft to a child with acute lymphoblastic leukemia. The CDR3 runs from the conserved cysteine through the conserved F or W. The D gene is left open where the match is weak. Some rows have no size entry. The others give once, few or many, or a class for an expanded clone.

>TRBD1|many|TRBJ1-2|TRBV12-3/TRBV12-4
CASSRTGDRLYGYTF
TGTGCCAGCAGTCGCACCGGGGACAGACTCTATGGCTACACCTTC
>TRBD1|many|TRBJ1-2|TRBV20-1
CSARGDSSGYTF
TGCAGTGCTAGAGGGGACAGCTCCGGCTACACCTTC
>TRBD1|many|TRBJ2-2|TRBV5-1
CASSPSDRGQTGELFF
TGCGCCAGCAGCCCCTCCGACAGGGGGCAAACCGGGGAGCTGTTTTTT
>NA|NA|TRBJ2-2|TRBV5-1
CASSLIRARNTGELFF
TGCGCCAGCAGCTTGATTAGGGCTAGAAACACCGGGGAGCTGTTTTTT
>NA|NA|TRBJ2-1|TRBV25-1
CASRDPSSYNEQFF
TGTGCCAGCAGGGACCCCAGCTCCTACAATGAGCAGTTCTTC
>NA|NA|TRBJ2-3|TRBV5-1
CASSLTQQAVDTQYF
TGCGCCAGCAGCTTAACCCAGCAGGCGGTAGATACGCAGTATTTT
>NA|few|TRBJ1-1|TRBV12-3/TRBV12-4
CASSSRTENTEAFF
TGTGCCAGCAGTTCTAGGACAGAAAACACTGAAGCTTTCTTT
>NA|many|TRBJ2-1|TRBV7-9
CALVGPLLNEQFF
TGTGCCCTGGTGGGGCCGTTACTCAATGAGCAGTTCTTC
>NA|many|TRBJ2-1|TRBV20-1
CSARAQASYNEQFF
TGCAGTGCTAGAGCTCAAGCTTCCTACAATGAGCAGTTCTTC
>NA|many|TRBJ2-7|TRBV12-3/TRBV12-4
CASSTPWTDEQYF
TGTGCCAGCAGTACCCCATGGACAGACGAGCAGTACTTC
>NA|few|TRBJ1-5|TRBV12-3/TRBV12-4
CASTRGGGEQPQHF
TGTGCCAGCACTAGAGGGGGGGGAGAACAGCCCCAGCATTTT
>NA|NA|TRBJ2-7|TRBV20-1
CSARDIEGLTYEQYF
TGCAGTGCTAGAGATATAGAGGGGTTAACCTACGAGCAGTACTTC
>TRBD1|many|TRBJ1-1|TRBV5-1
CASSLWTGGDQAFF
TGCGCCAGCAGTCTATGGACAGGGGGCGATCAAGCTTTCTTT
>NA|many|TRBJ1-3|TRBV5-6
CASSLPGQQDTIYF
TGTGCCAGCAGCCTACCGGGCCAGCAGGACACCATATATTTT
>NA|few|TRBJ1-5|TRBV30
CAWSVMGHQPQHF
TGTGCCTGGAGTGTAATGGGACATCAGCCCCAGCATTTT
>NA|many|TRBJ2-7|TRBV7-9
CASSLVKGNEQYF
TGTGCCAGCAGCTTGGTGAAGGGGAACGAGCAGTACTTC
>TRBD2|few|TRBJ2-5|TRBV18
CASSPRTSGRSRQETQYF
TGTGCCAGCTCACCGAGAACTAGCGGGCGGTCTCGACAAGAGACCCAGTACTTC
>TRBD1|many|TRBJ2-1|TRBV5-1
CASSLAGTGISRGFDNEQFF
TGCGCCAGCAGCTTGGCCGGGACAGGGATCAGTCGGGGTTTTGACAATGAGCAGTTCTTC
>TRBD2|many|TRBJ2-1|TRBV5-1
CASGGGSPVGNEQFF
TGCGCCAGCGGGGGAGGGTCTCCTGTCGGCAATGAGCAGTTCTTC
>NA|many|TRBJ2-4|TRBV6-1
CASSPYGTDAKNIQYF
TGTGCCAGCAGCCCTTACGGGACGGATGCCAAAAACATTCAGTACTTC
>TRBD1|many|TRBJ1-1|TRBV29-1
CSVTTGALNTEAFF
TGCAGCGTTACTACAGGGGCCCTAAACACTGAAGCTTTCTTT
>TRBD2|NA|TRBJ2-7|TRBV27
CASSLSRGLAGVYEQYF
TGTGCCAGCAGTTTATCGAGGGGACTAGCGGGAGTCTACGAGCAGTACTTC
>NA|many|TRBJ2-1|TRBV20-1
CSARALSGHYYNEQFF
TGCAGTGCTAGAGCCCTTTCGGGGCATTATTACAATGAGCAGTTCTTC
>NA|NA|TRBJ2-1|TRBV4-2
CASSPGPLQYNEQFF
TGTGCCAGCAGCCCCGGGCCCCTACAATACAATGAGCAGTTCTTC
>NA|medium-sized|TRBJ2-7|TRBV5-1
CASSLGGASYEQYF
TGCGCCAGCAGCTTGGGCGGTGCCTCCTACGAGCAGTACTTC
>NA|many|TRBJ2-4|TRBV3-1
CASSPQQGNIQYF
TGTGCCAGCAGCCCCCAACAGGGAAACATTCAGTACTTC
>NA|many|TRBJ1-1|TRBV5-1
CASSLTVNTEAFF
TGCGCCAGCAGCTTGACGGTGAACACTGAAGCTTTCTTT
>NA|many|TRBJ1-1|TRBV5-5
CASSLVLWGNTEAFF
TGTGCCAGCAGCTTGGTACTTTGGGGGAACACTGAAGCTTTCTTT
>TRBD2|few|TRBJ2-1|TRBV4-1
CASSQVNSGRAGNEQFF
TGCGCCAGCAGCCAAGTAAATAGCGGGAGGGCCGGAAATGAGCAGTTCTTC
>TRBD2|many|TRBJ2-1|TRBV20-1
CSASELAGRNEQFF
TGCAGTGCTAGTGAACTAGCGGGAAGGAATGAGCAGTTCTTC
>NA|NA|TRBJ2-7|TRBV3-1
CATCPSHYVSYEQYF
TGTGCCACCTGCCCCTCACATTACGTCTCCTACGAGCAGTACTTC
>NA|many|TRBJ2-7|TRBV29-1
CSAGTFSYEQYF
TGCAGCGCAGGGACATTTTCCTACGAGCAGTACTTC
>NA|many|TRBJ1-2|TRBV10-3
CAISQQENYGYTF
TGTGCCATCAGTCAACAAGAAAACTATGGCTACACCTTC
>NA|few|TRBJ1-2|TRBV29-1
CSVEGFRGAGYGYTF
TGCAGCGTTGAAGGTTTTCGGGGGGCCGGCTATGGCTACACCTTC
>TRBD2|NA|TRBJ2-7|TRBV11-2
CASSFTSGWLGYEQYF
TGTGCCAGCAGCTTCACTAGCGGTTGGTTGGGCTACGAGCAGTACTTC
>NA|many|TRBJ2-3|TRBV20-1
CSARSTADTQYF
TGCAGTGCTAGATCGACAGCAGATACGCAGTATTTT
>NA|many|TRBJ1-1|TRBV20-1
CSARDRERADTEAFF
TGCAGTGCTAGAGATAGGGAGAGGGCGGACACTGAAGCTTTCTTT
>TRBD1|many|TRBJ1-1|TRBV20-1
CSATQLQGAGEAFF
TGCAGTGCTACCCAATTACAGGGGGCAGGTGAAGCTTTCTTT
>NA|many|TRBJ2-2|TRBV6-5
CASSTVVAGELFF
TGTGCCAGCAGTACCGTAGTCGCCGGGGAGCTGTTTTTT
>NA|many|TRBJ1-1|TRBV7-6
CASSLNVENTEAFF
TGTGCCAGCAGCTTAAATGTTGAAAACACTGAAGCTTTCTTT
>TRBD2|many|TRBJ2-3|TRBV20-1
CSALRTSGREDTQYF
TGCAGTGCACTCAGGACTAGCGGGAGAGAAGATACGCAGTATTTT
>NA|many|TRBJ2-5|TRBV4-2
CASRGGETQYF
TGTGCCAGCAGGGGTGGGGAGACCCAGTACTTC
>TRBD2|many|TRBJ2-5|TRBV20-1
CSARAVLAGEETQYF
TGCAGTGCTAGAGCCGTACTAGCGGGAGAAGAGACCCAGTACTTC
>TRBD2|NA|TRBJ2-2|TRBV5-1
CASSLGPRERTGELFF
TGCGCCAGCAGCTTGGGTCCGCGGGAGAGGACCGGGGAGCTGTTTTTT
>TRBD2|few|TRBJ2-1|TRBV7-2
CASSLDGREYNEQFF
TGTGCCAGCAGCTTAGACGGGAGGGAGTACAATGAGCAGTTCTTC
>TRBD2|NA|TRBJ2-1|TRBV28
CASTSAGTTLSYNEQFF
TGTGCCAGCACCTCTGCCGGGACTACCCTCTCCTACAATGAGCAGTTCTTC
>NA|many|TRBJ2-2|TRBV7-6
CASSLALAMNTGELFF
TGTGCCAGCAGCTTAGCTCTTGCGATGAACACCGGGGAGCTGTTTTTT
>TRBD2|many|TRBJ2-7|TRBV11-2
CASSLDRASGRYEQYF
TGTGCCAGCAGCTTAGATCGGGCTAGCGGGAGGTACGAGCAGTACTTC
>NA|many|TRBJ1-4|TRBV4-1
CASSHTFQGRRNEKLFF
TGCGCCAGCAGCCACACCTTCCAGGGGCGCAGGAATGAAAAACTGTTTTTT
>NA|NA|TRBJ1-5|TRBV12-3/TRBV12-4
CASSSRQTNQPQHF
TGTGCCAGCAGTTCCCGACAGACCAATCAGCCCCAGCATTTT
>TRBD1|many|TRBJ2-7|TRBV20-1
CSAAYRDSYYEQYF
TGCAGTGCTGCCTACCGGGACAGCTACTACGAGCAGTACTTC
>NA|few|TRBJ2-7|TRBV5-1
CASSLVAPSYEQYF
TGCGCCAGCAGCTTGGTGGCACCCTCCTACGAGCAGTACTTC
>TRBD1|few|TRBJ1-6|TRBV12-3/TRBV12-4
CASSLRAGDRGQTGSPLHF
TGTGCCAGCAGTTTAAGGGCAGGGGACAGGGGGCAAACGGGGTCACCCCTCCACTTT
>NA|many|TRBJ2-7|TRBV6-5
CASSPTVSYEQYF
TGTGCCAGCAGCCCGACAGTCTCCTACGAGCAGTACTTC
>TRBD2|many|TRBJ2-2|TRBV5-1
CASSLYPAGNTGELFF
TGCGCCAGCAGCTTGTACCCAGCGGGAAACACCGGGGAGCTGTTTTTT
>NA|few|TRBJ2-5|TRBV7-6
CASSLRSAYFQETQYF
TGTGCCAGCAGCTTACGGAGCGCGTACTTCCAAGAGACCCAGTACTTC
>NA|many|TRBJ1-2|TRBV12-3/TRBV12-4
CASSSGPGGYTF
TGTGCCAGCAGTTCGGGGCCCGGAGGCTACACCTTC
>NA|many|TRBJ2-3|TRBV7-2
CASSPREQLKDTQYF
TGTGCCAGCAGCCCCCGGGAACAGTTAAAAGATACGCAGTATTTT
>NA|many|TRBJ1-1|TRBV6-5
CASSYSTGGSTEAFF
TGTGCCAGCAGTTACTCGACTGGGGGAAGCACTGAAGCTTTCTTT
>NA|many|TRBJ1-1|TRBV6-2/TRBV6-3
CASSYWGTEAFF
TGTGCCAGCAGTTACTGGGGAACTGAAGCTTTCTTT